This TCR beta chain was retrieved from a study of T cell responses to AZD1222 COVID-19 vaccine. Overall study findings and caveats: AZD1222 recipients seropositive at baseline numbered only 5 or 6. CD4 TCRs associated with vaccination spanned spike, dominating at 160-218 and 743-854. Without day 14 samples, only post-peak T cell repertoires were studied.

TCRdb's copy holds only in-frame clones and misses some; the assay was immunoSEQ multiplex PCR. Altogether around 110,000 clones are present, about 86% being singletons, with the ten largest covering about 8.8%. This CDR3 contains 15 residues. The V end lost 8 bases, the J end lost 1 base, and 15 bases lay between the germline ends. Per germline, CDR1 MDHEN and CDR2 SYDVKM. Concerning this clone: Its antigen is currently unknown.

The rearrangement uses TRBV28 and TRBJ1-5; the D is unclear. This sequence was found in an adult in good health. Sequencing used peripheral blood, obtained on day 0 of AZD1222 vaccination. The CDR3 coding sequence is TGTGCCAGCGGCTTTGAGAGAAGAAGCAATCAGCCCCAGCATTTT. Encoded protein: CASGFERRSNQPQHF.